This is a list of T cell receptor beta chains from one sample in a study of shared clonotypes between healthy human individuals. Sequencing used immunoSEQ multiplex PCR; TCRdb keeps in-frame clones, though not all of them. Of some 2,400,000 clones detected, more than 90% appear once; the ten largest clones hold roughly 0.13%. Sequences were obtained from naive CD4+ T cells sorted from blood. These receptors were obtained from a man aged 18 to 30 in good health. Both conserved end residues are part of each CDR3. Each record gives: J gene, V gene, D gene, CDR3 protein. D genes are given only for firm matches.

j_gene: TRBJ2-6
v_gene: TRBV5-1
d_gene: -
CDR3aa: CASRPSQNNVLTF

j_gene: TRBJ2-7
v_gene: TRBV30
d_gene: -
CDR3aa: CAWSVQFGEQYF

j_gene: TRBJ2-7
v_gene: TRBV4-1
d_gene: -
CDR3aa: CASSQEAGRTYEQYF

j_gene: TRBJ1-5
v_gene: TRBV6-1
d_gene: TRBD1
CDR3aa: CATGGNQPQHF

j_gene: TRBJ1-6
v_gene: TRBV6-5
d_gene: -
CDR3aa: CASSQIAGDNSPLHF

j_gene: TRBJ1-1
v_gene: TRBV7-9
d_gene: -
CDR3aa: CASSAQVGTEAFF

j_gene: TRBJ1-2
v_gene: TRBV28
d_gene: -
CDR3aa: CASRENYGYTF

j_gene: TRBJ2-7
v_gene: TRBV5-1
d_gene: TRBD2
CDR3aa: CASTPGGIDEQYF

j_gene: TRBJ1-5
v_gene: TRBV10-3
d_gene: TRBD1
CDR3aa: CATWDRAAAPQHF

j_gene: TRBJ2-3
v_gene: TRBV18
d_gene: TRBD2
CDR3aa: CASSGGASRTDTQYF

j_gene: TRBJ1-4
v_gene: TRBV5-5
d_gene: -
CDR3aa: CASRLGGTGKLFF

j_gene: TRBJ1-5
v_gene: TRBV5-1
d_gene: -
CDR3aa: CASSLGSDNQPQHF

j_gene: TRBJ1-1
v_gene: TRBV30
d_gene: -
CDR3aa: CAGWGRGNTEAFF

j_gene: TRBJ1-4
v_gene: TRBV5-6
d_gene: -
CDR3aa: CASSLRSGTSEKLFF

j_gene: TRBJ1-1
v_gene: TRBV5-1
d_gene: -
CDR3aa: CASSRQTTTGSGENTEAFF

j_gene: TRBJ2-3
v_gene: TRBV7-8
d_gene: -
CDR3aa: CASSLGHFTDTQYF

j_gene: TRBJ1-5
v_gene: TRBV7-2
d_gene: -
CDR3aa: CASSLTGMARNQPQHF

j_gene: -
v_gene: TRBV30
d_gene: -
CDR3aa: CAWATDGGTTYEQYF

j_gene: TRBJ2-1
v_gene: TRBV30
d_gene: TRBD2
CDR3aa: CAWGTSGGKFF

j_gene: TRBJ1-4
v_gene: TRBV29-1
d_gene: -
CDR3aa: CSVVVQGTSELFF

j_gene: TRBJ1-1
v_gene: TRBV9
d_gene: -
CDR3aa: CASSVGRGNTEAFF

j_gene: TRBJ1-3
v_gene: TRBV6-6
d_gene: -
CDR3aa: CASSFDGSSGNTIYF

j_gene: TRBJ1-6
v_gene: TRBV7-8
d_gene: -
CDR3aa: CASSLGAGGSNSPLHF

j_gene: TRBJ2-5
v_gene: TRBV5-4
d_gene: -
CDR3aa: CASSVGHRQETQYF

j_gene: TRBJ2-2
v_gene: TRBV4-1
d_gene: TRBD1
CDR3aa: CASSRLQGDSNTGELFF

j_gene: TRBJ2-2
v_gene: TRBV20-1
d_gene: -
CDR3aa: CSARFRELFF